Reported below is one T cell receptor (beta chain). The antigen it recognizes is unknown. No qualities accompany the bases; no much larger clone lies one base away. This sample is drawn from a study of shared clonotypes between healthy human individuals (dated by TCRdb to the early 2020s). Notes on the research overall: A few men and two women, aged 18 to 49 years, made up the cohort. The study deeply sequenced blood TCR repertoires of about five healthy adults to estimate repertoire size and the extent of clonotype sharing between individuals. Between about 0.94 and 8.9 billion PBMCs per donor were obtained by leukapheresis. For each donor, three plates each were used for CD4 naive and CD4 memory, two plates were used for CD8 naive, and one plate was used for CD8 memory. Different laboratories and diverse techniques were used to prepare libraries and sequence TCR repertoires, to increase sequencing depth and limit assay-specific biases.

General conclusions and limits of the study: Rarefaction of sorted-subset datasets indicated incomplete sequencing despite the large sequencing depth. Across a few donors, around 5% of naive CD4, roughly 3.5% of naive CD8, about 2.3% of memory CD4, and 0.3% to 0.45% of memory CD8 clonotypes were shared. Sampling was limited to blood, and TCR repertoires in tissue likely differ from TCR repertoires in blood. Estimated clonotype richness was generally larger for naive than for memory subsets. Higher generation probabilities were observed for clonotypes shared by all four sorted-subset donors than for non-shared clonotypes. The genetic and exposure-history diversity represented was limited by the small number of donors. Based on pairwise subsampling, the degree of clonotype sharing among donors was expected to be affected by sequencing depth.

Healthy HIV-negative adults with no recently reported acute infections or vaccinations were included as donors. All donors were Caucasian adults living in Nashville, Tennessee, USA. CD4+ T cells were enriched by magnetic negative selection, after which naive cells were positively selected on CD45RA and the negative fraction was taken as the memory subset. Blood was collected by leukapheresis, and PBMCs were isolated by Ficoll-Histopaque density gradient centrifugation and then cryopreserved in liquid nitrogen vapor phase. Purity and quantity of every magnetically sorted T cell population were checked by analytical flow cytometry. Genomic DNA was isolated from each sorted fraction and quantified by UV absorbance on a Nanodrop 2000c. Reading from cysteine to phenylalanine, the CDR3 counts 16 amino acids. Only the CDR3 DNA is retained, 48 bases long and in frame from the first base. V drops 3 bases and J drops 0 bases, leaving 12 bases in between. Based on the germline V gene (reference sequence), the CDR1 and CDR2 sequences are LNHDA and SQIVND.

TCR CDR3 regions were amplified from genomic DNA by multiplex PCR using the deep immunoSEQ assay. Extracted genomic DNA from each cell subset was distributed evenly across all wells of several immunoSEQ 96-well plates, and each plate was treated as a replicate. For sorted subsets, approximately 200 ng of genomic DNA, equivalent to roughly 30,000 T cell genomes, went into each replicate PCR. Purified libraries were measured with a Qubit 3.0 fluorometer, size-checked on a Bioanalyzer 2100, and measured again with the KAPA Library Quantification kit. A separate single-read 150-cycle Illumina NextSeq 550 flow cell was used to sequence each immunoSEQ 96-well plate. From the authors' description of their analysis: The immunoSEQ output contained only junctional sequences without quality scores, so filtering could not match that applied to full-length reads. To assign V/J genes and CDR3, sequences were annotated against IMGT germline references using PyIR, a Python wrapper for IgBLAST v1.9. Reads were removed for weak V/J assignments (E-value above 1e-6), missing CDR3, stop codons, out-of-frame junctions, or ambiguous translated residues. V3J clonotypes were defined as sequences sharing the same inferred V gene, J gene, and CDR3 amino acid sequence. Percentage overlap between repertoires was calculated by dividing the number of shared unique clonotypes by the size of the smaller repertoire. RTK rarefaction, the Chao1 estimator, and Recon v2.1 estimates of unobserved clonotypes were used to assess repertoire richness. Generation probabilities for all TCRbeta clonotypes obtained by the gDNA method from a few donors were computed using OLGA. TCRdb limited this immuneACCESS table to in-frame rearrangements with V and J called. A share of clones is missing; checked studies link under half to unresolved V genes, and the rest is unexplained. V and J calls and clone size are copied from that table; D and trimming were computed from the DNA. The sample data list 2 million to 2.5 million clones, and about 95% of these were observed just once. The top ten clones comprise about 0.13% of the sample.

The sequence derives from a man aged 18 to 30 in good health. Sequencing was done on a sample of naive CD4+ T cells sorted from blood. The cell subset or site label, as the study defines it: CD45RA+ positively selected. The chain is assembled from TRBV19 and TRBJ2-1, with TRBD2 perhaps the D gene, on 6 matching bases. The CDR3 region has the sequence CASSIRGTSSYNEQFF. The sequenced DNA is TGTGCCAGTAGTATCCGGGGGACCAGCTCCTACAATGAGCAGTTCTTC.